This T cell receptor beta chain is from a study of shared clonotypes between healthy human individuals. Study-level background: Per donor, three plates held CD4 naive cells, three held CD4 memory, two held CD8 naive and one held CD8 memory.

CDR1 and CDR2 (germline): SNHLY, FYNNEI. This CDR3 has 13 amino acids. V lost 1 base and J lost 4, with 7 bases in between. CD45RO-negative, CCR7-positively selected cells formed the naive CD8 fraction, excluding terminally differentiated effector memory CD45RA+ cells. To note about this clone: What it recognizes is unknown.

Whole-study findings and limits: Clonotype sharing among donors was thought likely to change with sequencing depth.

Produced via immunoSEQ multiplex PCR; TCRdb's table is partial and in-frame only. In the table there are some 2.1 million clones, 93% of which are singletons. The chain employs TRBV2 and TRBJ1-2; D remains ambiguous. This receptor was taken from a man between 18 and 35 years old in good health. Some clones in this sample may be carry-over from other donors' samples. Sequenced input: naive CD8+ T cells from PBMCs. CDR3 sequence: CASSEVGSYGYTF. The CDR3 DNA is TGTGCCAGCAGTGAAGTGGGAAGCTATGGCTACACCTTC. Supplemented by reference TRBV2 and TRBJ1-2, the full variable domain reads EPEVTQTPSHQVTQMGQEVILRCVPISNHLYFYWYRQILGQKVEFLVSFYNNEISEKSEIFDDQFSVERPDGSNFTLKIRSTKLEDSAMYFCASSEVGSYGYTFGSGTRLTVV.